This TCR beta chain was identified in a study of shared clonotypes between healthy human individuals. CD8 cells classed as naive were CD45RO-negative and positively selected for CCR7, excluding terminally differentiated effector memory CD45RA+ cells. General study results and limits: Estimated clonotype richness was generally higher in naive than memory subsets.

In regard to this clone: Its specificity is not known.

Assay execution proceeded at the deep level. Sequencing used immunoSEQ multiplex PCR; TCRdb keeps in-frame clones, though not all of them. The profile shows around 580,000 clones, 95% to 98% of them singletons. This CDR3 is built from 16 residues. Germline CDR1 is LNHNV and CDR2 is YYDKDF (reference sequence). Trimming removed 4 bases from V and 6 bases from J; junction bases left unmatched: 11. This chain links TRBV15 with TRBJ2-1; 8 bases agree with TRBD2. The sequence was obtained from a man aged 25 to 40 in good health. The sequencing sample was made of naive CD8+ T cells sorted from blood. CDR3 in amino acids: CATSTGGSAGANEQFF. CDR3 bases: TGTGCCACCAGCACCGGTGGTTCAGCGGGAGCCAATGAGCAGTTCTTC.